This T cell receptor beta chain emerged from a study of regulatory T cells in long-lasting Graves disease. This clonotype was detected ten times or more. The antigen remains unidentified. As to time point: persistent/refractory GD, antithyroid drugs over 5 years with positive TRAb. Construction of the TCR library relied on RNA isolated from PBMCs. Arm-PCR of CDR3 regions and iRepertoire HTBI primers were used to build TCR beta libraries. TCRdb called the multiplex PCR reads again in MiXCR, with one record for every CDR3 protein. The sample has 400,000 to 500,000 distinct CDR3 sequences; roughly 23% are singletons. This CDR3 spans 16 amino acids. V lost 8 bases and J lost 7; bases outside the gene matches: 13. Notes on the study in general: The TCR repertoire of persistent Graves' patients was less diverse than that of newly diagnosed ones. Limited sample numbers may have lowered accuracy.

The TCR originated in a female donor with Graves disease. Sequencing was performed on peripheral blood mononuclear cells (PBMCs), taken when the disease was refractory, from a patient treated with antithyroid drugs. This chain joins TRBV12-3 or TRBV12-4 and TRBJ2-2; 10 bases align to TRBD2. The CDR3: CASRPLAGVGNGELFF. The CDR3 region has the DNA TGTGCCAGCCGCCCTCTAGCGGGAGTCGGTAACGGGGAGCTGTTTTTT.